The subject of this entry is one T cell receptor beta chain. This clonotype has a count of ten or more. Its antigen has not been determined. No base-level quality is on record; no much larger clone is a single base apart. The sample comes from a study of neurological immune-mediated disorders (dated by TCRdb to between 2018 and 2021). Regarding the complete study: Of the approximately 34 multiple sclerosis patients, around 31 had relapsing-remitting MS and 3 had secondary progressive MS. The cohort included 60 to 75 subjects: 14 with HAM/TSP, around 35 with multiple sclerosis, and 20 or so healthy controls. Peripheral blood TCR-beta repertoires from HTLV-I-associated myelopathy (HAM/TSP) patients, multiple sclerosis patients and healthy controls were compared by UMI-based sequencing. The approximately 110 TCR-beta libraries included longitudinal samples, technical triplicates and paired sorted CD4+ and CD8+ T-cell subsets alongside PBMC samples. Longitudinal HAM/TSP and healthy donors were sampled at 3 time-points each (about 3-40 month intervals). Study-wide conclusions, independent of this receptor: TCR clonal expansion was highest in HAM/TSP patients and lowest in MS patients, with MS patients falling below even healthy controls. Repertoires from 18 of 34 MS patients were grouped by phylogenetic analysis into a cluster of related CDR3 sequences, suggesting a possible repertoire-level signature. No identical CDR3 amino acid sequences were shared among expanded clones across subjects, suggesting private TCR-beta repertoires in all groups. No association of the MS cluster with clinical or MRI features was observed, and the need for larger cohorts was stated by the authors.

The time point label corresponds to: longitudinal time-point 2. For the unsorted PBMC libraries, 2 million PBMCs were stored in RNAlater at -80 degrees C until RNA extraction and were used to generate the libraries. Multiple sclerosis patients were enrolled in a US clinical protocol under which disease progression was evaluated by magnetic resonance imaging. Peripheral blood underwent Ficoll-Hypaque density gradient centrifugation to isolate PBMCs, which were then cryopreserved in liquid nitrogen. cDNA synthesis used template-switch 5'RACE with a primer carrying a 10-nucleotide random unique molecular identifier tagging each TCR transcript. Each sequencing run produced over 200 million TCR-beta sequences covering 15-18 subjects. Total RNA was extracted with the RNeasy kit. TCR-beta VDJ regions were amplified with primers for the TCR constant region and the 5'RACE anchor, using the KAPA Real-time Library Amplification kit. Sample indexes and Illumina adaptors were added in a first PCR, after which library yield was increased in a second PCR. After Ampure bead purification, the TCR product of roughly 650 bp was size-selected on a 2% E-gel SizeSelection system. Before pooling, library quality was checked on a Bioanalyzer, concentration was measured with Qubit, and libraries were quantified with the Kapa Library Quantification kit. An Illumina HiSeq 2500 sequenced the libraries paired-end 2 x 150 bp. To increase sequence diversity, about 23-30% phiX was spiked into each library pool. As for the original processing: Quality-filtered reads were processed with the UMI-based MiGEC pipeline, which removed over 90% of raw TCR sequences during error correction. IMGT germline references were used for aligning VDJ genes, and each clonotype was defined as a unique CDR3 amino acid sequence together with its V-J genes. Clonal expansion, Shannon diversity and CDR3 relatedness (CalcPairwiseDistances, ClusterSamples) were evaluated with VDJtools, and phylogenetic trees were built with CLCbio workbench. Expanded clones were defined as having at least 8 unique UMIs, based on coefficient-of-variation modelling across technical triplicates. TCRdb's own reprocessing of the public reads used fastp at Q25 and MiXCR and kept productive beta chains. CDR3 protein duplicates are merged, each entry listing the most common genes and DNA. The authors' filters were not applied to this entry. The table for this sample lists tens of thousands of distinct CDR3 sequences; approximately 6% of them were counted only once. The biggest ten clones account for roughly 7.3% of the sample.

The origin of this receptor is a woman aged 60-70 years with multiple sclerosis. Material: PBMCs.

The DNA reads as follows: TGCAGTGCTAGATATGTCTTGCAGGGGAGGGATCAGCCCCAGCATTTT. Translated, it reads CSARYVLQGRDQPQHF. The receptor chain draws on TRBV20-1 and TRBJ1-5; perhaps TRBD1 is the D gene, with 6 bases matching. The V and J ends are trimmed by 2 bases and 5 bases, leaving 19 bases between them. Looking up the germline V gene (reference sequence) yields CDR1 DFQATT and CDR2 SNEGSKA. From the cysteine up to the phenylalanine, the CDR3 has a length of 16 residues. The retained sequence is limited to the CDR3, 48 bases, with the frame set at the first base.